Below, one T cell receptor (beta chain) is given with its context. The sample is drawn from a study of blood T cell repertoires in COVID-19. Study overall: COVID-19 samples from acute and convalescent phases originated in the United States, Italy and Spain. PBMCs, B-cell-depleted T cells, or T cells were the source of the cDNA or gDNA that made up the material.

In the study's own analysis: Using reference gene primer amplification, nucleated cell counts were estimated. Assay: immunoSEQ multiplex PCR; the TCRdb copy retains only in-frame clones and omits some. The DNA gave D and trimming, while V, J and clone size come from that table. The profile shows around 99,000 clones, over 80% of them singletons. V gave up 4 bases and J gave up 5 bases; unmatched junction bases: 11. Looked up from germline, CDR1 is SGHNT and CDR2 is YYREEE (reference sequence). CDR3 length: 17 amino acids. The sample consisted of peripheral blood. This chain links TRBV5-4 with TRBJ2-2; the match to TRBD2 covers 10 bases. The origin of this receptor is a human donor in a cohort sampled during active COVID-19. The CDR3 loop is CASSLSGRAMGTGELFF. The CDR3 DNA is TGTGCCAGCAGCCTAAGCGGGAGGGCCATGGGGACCGGGGAGCTGTTTTTT.